A single sample is the source of the 29 T cell receptor beta chains below, sequenced in a study of cytomegalovirus exposure and HLA in healthy donors. Researchers ran the PCR with 60 Vbeta and 13 Jbeta primers. Libraries were prepared by immunoSEQ multiplex PCR; TCRdb keeps only in-frame clonotypes and omits some of them. The data show about 180,000 clones, with around 76% seen just once and roughly 2.5% held by the top ten. The material sequenced was PBMCs. Every receptor here comes from a woman aged 25 to 39 in good health and CMV-seropositive.

This clone was recorded only once. The chain links TRBV30 to TRBJ2-1; D is possibly TRBD2 (7 bases). Germline CDR1 and CDR2: GTSNPN and SVGIG (reference sequence). Deletions cut 2 bases from V and 11 bases from J, with 10 bases between. The CDR3 covers 11 residues. The CDR3 DNA follows: TGTGCCTGGAGTACGGGGGGCCAGCAGTTCTTC. As protein: CAWSTGGQQFF.

The V call is TRBV28, the J call TRBJ2-5; D unclear. The end of the DNA is better explained by TRBJ2-7, so the J call may be wrong. The V gene's germline CDR1 is MDHEN and CDR2 SYDVKM. CDR3 size: 14 residues. CDR3 sequence: CASRTAASSYEQYF. The CDR3 bases are TGTGCCAGCAGGACTGCCGCGAGCTCCTACGAGCAGTACTTC.

The V gene is TRBV9, the J gene TRBJ2-7; TRBD1 aligns across 9 bases. The germline gives CDR1 SGDLS, CDR2 YYNGEE. CDR3 length: 15 residues. V gave up 2 bases and J gave up 3 bases; unmatched junction bases: 6. The CDR3 spells CASSVTGTGNYEQYF. CDR3 DNA sequence: TGTGCCAGCAGCGTTACCGGGACAGGGAACTACGAGCAGTACTTC. The whole variable domain, remainder taken from reference TRBV9 and TRBJ2-7, is DSGVTQTPKHLITATGQRVTLRCSPRSGDLSVYWYQQSLDQGLQFLIQYYNGEERAKGNILERFSAQQFPDLHSELNLSSLELGDSALYFCASSVTGTGNYEQYFGPGTRLTVT.

The chain uses TRBV5-1 and TRBJ1-2; 9 bases are a match to TRBD1. CDR3 size: 14 residues. Germline CDR1 reads SGHRS; CDR2 reads YFSETQ. With 4 bases clipped from V and 7 bases from J, the junction kept 8 bases outside the gene matches. Here the CDR3 DNA reads TGCGCCAGCAGCCCAGGGGACAGGGAAGGTGGCTACACCTTC. Protein: CASSPGDREGGYTF.

The chain uses TRBV28 and TRBJ2-2; TRBD1 matches at 10 bases. The germline CDR1 and CDR2 sequences are MDHEN and SYDVKM. V lost 6 bases and J lost 4; bases outside the gene matches: 8. CDR3 size: 16 residues. Here the CDR3 DNA reads TGTGCCAGCAGGGTTGGGACAGGGGAAAGCACCGGGGAGCTGTTTTTT. It yields the protein CASRVGTGESTGELFF.

The chain uses TRBV15 and TRBJ1-2; 10 nucleotides line up with TRBD1. With 1 base clipped from V and 4 bases from J, the junction kept 0 bases outside the gene matches. Germline CDR1 reads LNHNV; CDR2 reads YYDKDF (reference sequence). The CDR3 spans 14 residues. The CDR3 bases are TGTGCCACCAGCAGAGGGACAGGGGGCTATGGCTACACCTTC. Translating gives CATSRGTGGYGYTF.

The V call is TRBV4-1, the J call TRBJ2-1, with TRBD2 identical over 9 bases. This CDR3 spans 17 amino acids. V lost 0 bases, J lost 7 bases, and 10 bases stayed unmatched. Germline assignment: CDR1 MGHRA and CDR2 YSYEKL. In DNA form, the CDR3 reads TGCGCCAGCAGCCAAGATGACAGCGGGGGGTGGTTGAATGAGCAGTTCTTC. The encoded protein is CASSQDDSGGWLNEQFF.

CDR3 coding DNA: TGTGCCATCAGGCGCCAGGGGGAAGAGACCCAGTACTTC. Residues: CAIRRQGEETQYF. The chain couples TRBV10-3 to TRBJ2-5, with TRBD1 matching over 7 bases. CDR3 length equals 13 residues. The trim removed 6 bases at V and 3 bases at J, leaving 4 bases unmatched. Per the germline V gene, CDR1 is ENHRY and CDR2 is SYGVKD.

The chain joins TRBV10-3 to TRBJ1-2, with TRBD1 matching over 9 bases. V lost 0 bases, J lost 3 bases, and 2 bases stayed unmatched. The CDR3 is 15 amino acids. Germline CDR1 is ENHRY and CDR2 is SYGVKD. The CDR3 here is CAISESGDRDYGYTF. The CDR3 coding sequence is TGTGCCATCAGTGAGTCCGGGGACAGGGACTATGGCTACACCTTC.

This sequence joins TRBV7-9 and TRBJ2-7; D is undetermined. The germline V gene has CDR1 SEHNR and CDR2 FQNEAQ (reference sequence). V lost 4 bases and J 6 bases, leaving 13 bases between the germline ends. The CDR3 has 13 amino acids. CDR3 nucleotides: TGTGCCAGCAGCTATAGTGGCGGTGCCGAGCAGTACTTC. Translated, it gives CASSYSGGAEQYF.

The rearrangement uses TRBV7-2 and TRBJ2-7; TRBD2 aligns across 11 bases. Germline values: CDR1 SGHTA, CDR2 FQGNSA. The trim removed 5 bases at V and 6 bases at J, leaving 6 bases unmatched. The CDR3 runs 14 residues. The CDR3 bases are TGTGCCAGCAGCAGTAGCGGGGGGGCTGGCGAGCAGTACTTC. Translated: CASSSSGGAGEQYF.

The chain joins TRBV13 to TRBJ2-7; TRBD1 agrees at 7 bases. V shed 3 bases, J shed 1 base, and the junction held 3 bases outside the gene matches. CDR1 and CDR2 (germline): PRHDT, FYEKMQ (reference sequence). CDR3 length equals 14 residues. CDR3 sequence (DNA): TGTGCCAGCAGCTTCGTGACAGGGTCCTACGAGCAGTACTTC. It yields the protein CASSFVTGSYEQYF.

The CDR3 coding sequence is TGTGCCAGCAGTAGACAGGGGGCTGGAGGAAACACCATATATTTT. This gives the protein CASSRQGAGGNTIYF. V is TRBV27 and J is TRBJ1-3, with 10 bases that match TRBD1. J gave up 4 bases and V 5 bases, and 5 bases lay outside the gene matches. The germline gives CDR1 MNHEY, CDR2 SMNVEV (reference sequence). CDR3 length: 15 amino acids.

V and J are TRBV5-1 and TRBJ1-6; maybe TRBD1 (6 bases). This CDR3 comprises 14 residues. Germline V lookup: CDR1 SGHRS, CDR2 YFSETQ. The V end lost 4 bases, the J end lost 7 bases, and 12 bases lay between the germline ends. CDR3 in DNA: TGCGCCAGCAGCCCAGGGGTGGGGAATTCACCCCTCCACTTT. As protein: CASSPGVGNSPLHF.

The chain has TRBV5-1 and TRBJ2-5; the match to TRBD2 covers 14 bases. CDR3 size: 16 residues. The V gene end was trimmed by 4 bases and the J gene end by 1 base; junction bases not matched to a gene: 3. The germline CDR1 and CDR2 sequences are SGHRS and YFSETQ. CDR3 DNA sequence: TGCGCCAGCAGCGGAGGGACTAGCGGGGGCCAAGAGACCCAGTACTTC. Protein sequence: CASSGGTSGGQETQYF.

The rearrangement joins TRBV7-9 to TRBJ1-1; 7 bases match TRBD1. Germline values: CDR1 SEHNR, CDR2 FQNEAQ (reference sequence). Trimming at V came to 0 bases and at J to 4 bases, leaving 2 bases not matched to a gene. This CDR3 contains 14 residues. As DNA, the CDR3 is TGTGCCAGCAGCTTAGCCTCAGGGGGCACTGAAGCTTTCTTT. Translation gives CASSLASGGTEAFF.

This clone has just one count. V gene TRBV10-1 combines with J gene TRBJ2-5, with 10 bases fitting TRBD2. CDR3 size: 15 residues. CDR1 and CDR2 (germline): WNHNN, SYGVQD (reference sequence). J lost 1 base, V lost 1 base, and 0 bases had no gene match. CDR3 sequence reads: CASSELAGGQETQYF. In DNA form, the CDR3 reads TGCGCCAGCAGTGAGTTAGCGGGGGGCCAAGAGACCCAGTACTTC.

This chain connects TRBV6-6 to TRBJ1-4, with D uncertain. The CDR3 length is 13 residues. V lost 6 bases to trimming and J lost 2 bases, with 7 bases between them. The germline V gene encodes CDR1 MNHNY and CDR2 SVGAGI (reference sequence). This chain's CDR3 is CASSDWTNEKLFF. The CDR3 DNA is TGTGCCAGCAGCGACTGGACTAATGAAAAACTGTTTTTT.

V gene TRBV7-2 combines with J gene TRBJ2-5; a possible D gene is TRBD2 (5 bases). The J call is doubtful: the DNA matches TRBJ2-7 better. The CDR3 runs 13 residues. The germline V gene encodes CDR1 SGHTA and CDR2 FQGNSA. The CDR3 DNA reads TGTGCCAGCAGCTTACGGGGAGCTTACGAGCAGTACTTC. Translating gives CASSLRGAYEQYF.

This clone was counted only a few times. The V and J genes are TRBV4-3 and TRBJ1-3; unclear D gene. The germline V gene encodes CDR1 LGHNA and CDR2 YSLEER. The CDR3 is made up of 15 amino acids. V gave up 4 bases and J gave up 0 bases, with 10 bases separating them. CDR3 sequence (DNA): TGCGCCAGCAGCCCTGAACTCTACTCTGGAAACACCATATATTTT. Its protein is CASSPELYSGNTIYF.

This sequence joins TRBV5-1 and TRBJ2-1, with a possible D match to TRBD2 (5 bases). The length of the CDR3 is 13 residues. V lost 4 bases, J lost 5 bases, and 10 bases lay in between. Per germline, CDR1 SGHRS and CDR2 YFSETQ. Here the CDR3 reads CASSARTDNEQFF. In DNA form, the CDR3 reads TGCGCCAGCAGCGCCCGGACTGACAATGAGCAGTTCTTC.

This clone appeared a single time. J is TRBJ1-3 and V is TRBV6-5; D call uncertain. The CDR3 loop spans 16 amino acids. Germline V CDR1 and CDR2: MNHEY, SVGAGI. V lost 2 bases, J lost 0 bases, and 11 bases lay in between. The CDR3 nucleotides are TGTGCCAGCAGTTACAGGAGACCGAGCTCTGGAAACACCATATATTTT. Translating gives CASSYRRPSSGNTIYF.

V and J are TRBV6-6 and TRBJ2-7, with 8 bases aligning to TRBD2. Germline trimming cut 4 bases from V and 2 bases from J; bases unmatched to any gene: 7. Looked up from germline, CDR1 is MNHNY and CDR2 is SVGAGI (reference sequence). This CDR3 region has 15 residues. CDR3 in amino acids: CASSSSGGRTYEQYF. The CDR3 coding sequence is TGTGCCAGCAGTTCCTCGGGAGGGAGGACCTACGAGCAGTACTTC.

Worth noting for this clone: Lacking the conserved final phenylalanine or tryptophan, this CDR3 likely reflects a read error. Because the CDR3's place on the DNA is in doubt, the DNA is left out and the CDR3 is given as listed by TCRdb. The CDR3 sequence: CASSKRQG. The chain joins TRBV21-1 to TRBJ2-4; the table's D call, TRBD1, was not checked against the DNA. TRBV21-1 is assigned pseudogene status. Including both end residues, the CDR3 is 8 amino acids long.

The chain has TRBV6-6 and TRBJ2-5, with 9 bases identical to TRBD2. V trimming: 8 bases; J trimming: 5 bases; junction bases outside the gene matches: 9. This CDR3 spans 14 amino acids. Germline CDR1 and CDR2: MNHNY and SVGAGI (reference sequence). The CDR3 sequence is CASGVAGARETQYF. The CDR3 region has the DNA TGTGCCAGCGGGGTAGCGGGGGCCCGGGAGACCCAGTACTTC.

V is TRBV2 and J is TRBJ1-4; D is unresolved. CDR3 size: 13 residues. Trimming shortened V by 2 bases and J by 2 bases, and 3 bases separated the two germline ends. Germline V gene lookup returns CDR1 SNHLY and CDR2 FYNNEI. CDR3 in amino acids: CASSERTNEKLFF. The CDR3, as DNA: TGTGCCAGCAGTGAACGGACTAATGAAAAACTGTTTTTT. The entire variable domain, with the rest obtained from reference TRBV2 and TRBJ1-4, is as follows: EPEVTQTPSHQVTQMGQEVILRCVPISNHLYFYWYRQILGQKVEFLVSFYNNEISEKSEIFDDQFSVERPDGSNFTLKIRSTKLEDSAMYFCASSERTNEKLFFGSGTQLSVL.

The chain has TRBV6-5 and TRBJ2-2, with a tentative D call TRBD1 (6 bases). Germline V gene lookup returns CDR1 MNHEY and CDR2 SVGAGI. There are 14 residues in the CDR3. Between the trimmed V and J ends, which lost 5 bases and 4 bases, there was a span of 11 bases. CDR3 sequence (DNA): TGTGCCAGCAGTCGGGACATTCTCACCGGGGAGCTGTTTTTT. Encoded protein: CASSRDILTGELFF.

As regards this clone: The junction shows a germline mismatch at one end, possibly a read error. The J gene is TRBJ2-7, the V gene TRBV27; perhaps TRBD1 as D (6 bases). This CDR3 is built from 13 residues. The germline V gene has CDR1 MNHEY and CDR2 SMNVEV (reference sequence). The CDR3 is CASSPAQGYGQYF. The CDR3 nucleotides read TGTGCCAGCAGTCCCGCCCAGGGGTACGGGCAGTACTTC.

The rearrangement links TRBV5-5 to TRBJ1-4; 8 bases match TRBD1. V dropped 4 bases and J dropped 12; count of bases not matched to a gene: 11. This CDR3 region has 14 residues. Looked up from germline, CDR1 is SGHKS and CDR2 is YYEKEE (reference sequence). The CDR3 region is CASSLGQGGEELFF. In DNA, the CDR3 is TGTGCCAGCAGCCTAGGACAGGGAGGGGAGGAACTGTTTTTT.